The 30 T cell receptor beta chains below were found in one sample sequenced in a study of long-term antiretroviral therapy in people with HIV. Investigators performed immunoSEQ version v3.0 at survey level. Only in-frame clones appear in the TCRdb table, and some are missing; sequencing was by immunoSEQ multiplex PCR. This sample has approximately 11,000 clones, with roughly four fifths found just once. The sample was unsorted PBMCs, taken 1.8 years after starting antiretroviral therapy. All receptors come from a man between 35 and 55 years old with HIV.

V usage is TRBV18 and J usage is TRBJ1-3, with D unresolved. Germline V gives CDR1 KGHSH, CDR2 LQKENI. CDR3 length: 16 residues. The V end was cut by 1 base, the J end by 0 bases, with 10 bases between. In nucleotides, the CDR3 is TGTGCCAGCTCACCACTACAAGTGATCTCTGGAAACACCATATATTTT. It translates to CASSPLQVISGNTIYF.

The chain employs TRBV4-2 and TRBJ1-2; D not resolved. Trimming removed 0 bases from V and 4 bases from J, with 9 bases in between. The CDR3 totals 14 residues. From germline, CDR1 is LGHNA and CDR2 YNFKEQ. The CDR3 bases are TGTGCCAGCAGCCAAGATGGTACTCCCTATGGCTACACCTTC. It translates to CASSQDGTPYGYTF.

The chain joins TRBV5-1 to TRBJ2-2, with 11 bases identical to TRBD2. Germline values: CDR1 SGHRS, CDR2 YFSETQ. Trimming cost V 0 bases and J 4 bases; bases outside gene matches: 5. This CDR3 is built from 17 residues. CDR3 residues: CASSLGLAGGITGELFF. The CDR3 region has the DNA TGCGCCAGCAGCTTGGGGCTAGCGGGAGGAATCACCGGGGAGCTGTTTTTT.

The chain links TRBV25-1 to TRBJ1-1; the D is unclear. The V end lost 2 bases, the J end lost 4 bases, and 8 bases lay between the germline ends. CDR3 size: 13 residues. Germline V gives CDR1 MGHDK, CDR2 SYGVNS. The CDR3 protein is CASSEPRLTEAFF. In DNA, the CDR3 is TGTGCCAGCAGTGAACCCCGACTCACTGAAGCTTTCTTT.

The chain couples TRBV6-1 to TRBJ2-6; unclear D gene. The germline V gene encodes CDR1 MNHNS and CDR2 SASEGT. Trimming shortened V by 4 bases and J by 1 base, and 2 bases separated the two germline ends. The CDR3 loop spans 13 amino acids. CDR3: CASSGSGANVLTF. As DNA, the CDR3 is TGTGCCAGCAGTGGTTCTGGGGCCAACGTCCTGACTTTC.

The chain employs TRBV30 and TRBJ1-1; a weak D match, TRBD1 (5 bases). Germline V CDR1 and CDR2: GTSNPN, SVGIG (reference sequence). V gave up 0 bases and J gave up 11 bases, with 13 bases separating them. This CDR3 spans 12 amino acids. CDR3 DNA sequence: TGTGCCTGGAGTGTACCGGGGGTAAGGGCTTTCTTT. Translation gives CAWSVPGVRAFF.

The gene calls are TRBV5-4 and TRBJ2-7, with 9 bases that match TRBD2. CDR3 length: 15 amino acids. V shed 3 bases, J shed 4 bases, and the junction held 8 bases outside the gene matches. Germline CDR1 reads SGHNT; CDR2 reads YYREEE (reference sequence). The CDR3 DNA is TGTGCCAGCAGCTCTATGGCGGGAGGGCGGTACGAGCAGTACTTC. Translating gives CASSSMAGGRYEQYF.

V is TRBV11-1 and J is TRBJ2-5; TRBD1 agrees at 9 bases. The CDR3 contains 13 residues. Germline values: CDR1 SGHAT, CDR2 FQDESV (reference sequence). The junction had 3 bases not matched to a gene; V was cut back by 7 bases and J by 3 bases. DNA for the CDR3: TGTGCCAGCACACGGGACAGGGAAGAGACCCAGTACTTC. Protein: CASTRDREETQYF.

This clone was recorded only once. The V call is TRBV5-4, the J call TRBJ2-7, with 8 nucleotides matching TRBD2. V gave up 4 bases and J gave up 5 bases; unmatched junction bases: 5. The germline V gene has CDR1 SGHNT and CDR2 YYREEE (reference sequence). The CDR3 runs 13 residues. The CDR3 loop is CASSPGLENEQYF. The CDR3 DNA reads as TGTGCCAGCAGCCCGGGACTAGAAAACGAGCAGTACTTC.

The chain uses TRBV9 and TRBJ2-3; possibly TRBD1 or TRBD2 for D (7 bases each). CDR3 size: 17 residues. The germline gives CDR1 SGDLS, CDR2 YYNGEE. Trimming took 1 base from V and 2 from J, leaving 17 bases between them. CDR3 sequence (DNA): TGTGCCAGCAGCGTAAGGTCAGGGGGAGGGACCACAGATACGCAGTATTTT. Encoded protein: CASSVRSGGGTTDTQYF.

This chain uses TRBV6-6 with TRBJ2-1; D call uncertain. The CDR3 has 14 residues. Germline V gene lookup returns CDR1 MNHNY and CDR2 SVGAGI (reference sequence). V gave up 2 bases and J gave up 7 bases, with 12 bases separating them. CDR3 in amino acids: CASSYPPVVNEQFF. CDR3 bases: TGTGCCAGCAGTTACCCCCCCGTGGTAAATGAGCAGTTCTTC.

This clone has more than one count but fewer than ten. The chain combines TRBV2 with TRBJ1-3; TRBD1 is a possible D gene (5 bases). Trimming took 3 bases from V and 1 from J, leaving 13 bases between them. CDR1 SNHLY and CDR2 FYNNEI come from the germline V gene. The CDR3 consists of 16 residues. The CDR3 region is CASSDLGGGSGNTIYF. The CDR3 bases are TGTGCCAGCAGTGATTTGGGGGGTGGATCTGGAAACACCATATATTTT.

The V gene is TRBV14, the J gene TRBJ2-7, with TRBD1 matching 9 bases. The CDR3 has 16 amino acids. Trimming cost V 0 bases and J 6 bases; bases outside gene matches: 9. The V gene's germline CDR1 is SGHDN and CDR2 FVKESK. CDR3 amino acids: CASSQDIGQGWSEQYF. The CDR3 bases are TGTGCCAGCAGCCAAGATATCGGACAGGGGTGGTCCGAGCAGTACTTC.

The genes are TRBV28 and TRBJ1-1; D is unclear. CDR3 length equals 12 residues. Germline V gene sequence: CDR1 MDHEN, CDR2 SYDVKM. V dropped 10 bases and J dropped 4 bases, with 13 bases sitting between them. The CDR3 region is CAIRVGITEAFF. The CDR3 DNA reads TGTGCCATAAGGGTCGGCATCACTGAAGCTTTCTTT.

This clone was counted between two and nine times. CDR3 sequence: CASKGNTLYGYTF. In DNA form, the CDR3 reads TGTGCCAGCAAGGGGAACACCCTCTATGGCTACACCTTC. The chain is built from TRBV27 and TRBJ1-2; possible D gene TRBD1, 5 bases. CDR1 and CDR2 (germline): MNHEY, SMNVEV (reference sequence). The CDR3 length is 13 residues. The ends were cut back, 7 bases at V and 4 bases at J, with 13 bases in the middle.

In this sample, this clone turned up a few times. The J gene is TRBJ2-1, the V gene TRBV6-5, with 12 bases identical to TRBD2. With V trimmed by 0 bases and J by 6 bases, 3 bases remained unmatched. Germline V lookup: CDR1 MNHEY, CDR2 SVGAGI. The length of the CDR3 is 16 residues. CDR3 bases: TGTGCCAGCAGTTACTCCGGACTAGCGGGGTTCAATGAGCAGTTCTTC. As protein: CASSYSGLAGFNEQFF.

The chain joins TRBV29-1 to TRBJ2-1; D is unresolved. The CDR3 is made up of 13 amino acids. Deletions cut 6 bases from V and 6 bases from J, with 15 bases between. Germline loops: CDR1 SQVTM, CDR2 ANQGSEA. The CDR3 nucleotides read TGCAGCGTCTTAGCACCCGAGAGCAATGAGCAGTTCTTC. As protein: CSVLAPESNEQFF.

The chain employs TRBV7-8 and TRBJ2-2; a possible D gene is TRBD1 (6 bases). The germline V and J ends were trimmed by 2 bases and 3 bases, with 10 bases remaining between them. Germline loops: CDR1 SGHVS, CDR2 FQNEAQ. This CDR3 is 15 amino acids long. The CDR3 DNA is TGTGCCAGCAGCTTATCGGGACAACACACCGGGGAGCTGTTTTTT. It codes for CASSLSGQHTGELFF.

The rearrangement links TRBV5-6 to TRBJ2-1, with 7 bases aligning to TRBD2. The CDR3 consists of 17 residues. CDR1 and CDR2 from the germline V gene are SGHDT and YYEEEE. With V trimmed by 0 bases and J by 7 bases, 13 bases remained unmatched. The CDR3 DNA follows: TGTGCCAGCAGCTTGGTCTTTTTGGCCCACGGGAGGAATGAGCAGTTCTTC. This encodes CASSLVFLAHGRNEQFF.

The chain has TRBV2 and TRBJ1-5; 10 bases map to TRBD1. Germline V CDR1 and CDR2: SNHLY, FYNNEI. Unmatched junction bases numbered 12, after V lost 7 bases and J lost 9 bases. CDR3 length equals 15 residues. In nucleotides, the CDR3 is TGTGCCAGCACGAGGGACAGGGGCTCCCAAAGGCCCCAGCATTTT. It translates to CASTRDRGSQRPQHF.

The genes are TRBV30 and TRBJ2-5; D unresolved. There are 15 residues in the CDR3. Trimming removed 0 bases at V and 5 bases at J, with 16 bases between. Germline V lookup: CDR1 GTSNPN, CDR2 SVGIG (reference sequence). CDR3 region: CAWSVVDGRSETQYF. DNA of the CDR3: TGTGCCTGGAGTGTAGTAGACGGAAGATCGGAGACCCAGTACTTC.

The CDR3 DNA sequence: TGTGCCAGCAGCGTAACAGGATCGGGTGGTACTGAAGCTTTCTTT. This sequence encodes CASSVTGSGGTEAFF. The rearrangement uses TRBV9 and TRBJ1-1; a weak D match, TRBD1 (5 bases). V lost 1 base and J 5 bases, leaving 15 bases between the germline ends. The CDR3 is 15 amino acids. Germline CDR1 reads SGDLS; CDR2 reads YYNGEE. The full variable domain, rest sourced from reference TRBV9 and TRBJ1-1, is DSGVTQTPKHLITATGQRVTLRCSPRSGDLSVYWYQQSLDQGLQFLIQYYNGEERAKGNILERFSAQQFPDLHSELNLSSLELGDSALYFCASSVTGSGGTEAFFGQGTRLTVV.

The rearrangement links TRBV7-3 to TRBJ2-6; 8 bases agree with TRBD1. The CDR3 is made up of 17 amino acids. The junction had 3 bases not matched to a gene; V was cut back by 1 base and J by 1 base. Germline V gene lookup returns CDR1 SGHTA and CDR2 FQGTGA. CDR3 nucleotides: TGTGCCAGCAGCTTAAGCAGGGGGCCTTCTGGGGCCAACGTCCTGACTTTC. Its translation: CASSLSRGPSGANVLTF. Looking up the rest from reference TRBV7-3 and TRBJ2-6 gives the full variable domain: GAGVSQTPSNKVTEKGKYVELRCDPISGHTALYWYRQSLGQGPEFLIYFQGTGAADDSGLPNDRFFAVRPEGSVSTLKIQRTERGDSAVYLCASSLSRGPSGANVLTFGAGSRLTVL.

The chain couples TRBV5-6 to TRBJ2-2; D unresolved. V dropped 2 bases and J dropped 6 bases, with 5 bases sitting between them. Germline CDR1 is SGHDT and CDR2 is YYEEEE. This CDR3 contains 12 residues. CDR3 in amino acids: CASSFVSGELFF. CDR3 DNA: TGTGCCAGCAGCTTTGTGTCCGGGGAGCTGTTTTTT.

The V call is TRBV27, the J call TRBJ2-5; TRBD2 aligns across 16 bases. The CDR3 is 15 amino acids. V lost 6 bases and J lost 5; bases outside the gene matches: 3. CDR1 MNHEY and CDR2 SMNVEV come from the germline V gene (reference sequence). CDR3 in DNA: TGTGCCAGCAGACAGGGACTAGCGGGAGGGGAGACCCAGTACTTC. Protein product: CASRQGLAGGETQYF.

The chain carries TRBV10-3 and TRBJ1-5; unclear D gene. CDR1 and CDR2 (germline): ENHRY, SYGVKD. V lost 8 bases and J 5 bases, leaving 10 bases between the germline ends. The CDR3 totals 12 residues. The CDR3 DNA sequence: TGTGCCATCCCTCGGAGGGATCAGCCCCAGCATTTT. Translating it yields CAIPRRDQPQHF.

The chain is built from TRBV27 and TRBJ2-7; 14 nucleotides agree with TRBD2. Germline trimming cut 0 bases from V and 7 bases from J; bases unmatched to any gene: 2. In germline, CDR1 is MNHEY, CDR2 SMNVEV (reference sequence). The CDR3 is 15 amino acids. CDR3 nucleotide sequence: TGTGCCAGCAGTTTATCGGGACTAGCGGGAGAAGAGCAGTACTTC. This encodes CASSLSGLAGEEQYF.

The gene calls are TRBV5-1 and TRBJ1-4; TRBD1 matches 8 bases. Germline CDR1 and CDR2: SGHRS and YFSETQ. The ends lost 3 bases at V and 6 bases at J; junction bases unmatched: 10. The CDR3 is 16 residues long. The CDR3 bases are TGCGCCAGCAGCTCAGGGACAGGCGTAGCGTATGAAAAACTGTTTTTT. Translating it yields CASSSGTGVAYEKLFF.

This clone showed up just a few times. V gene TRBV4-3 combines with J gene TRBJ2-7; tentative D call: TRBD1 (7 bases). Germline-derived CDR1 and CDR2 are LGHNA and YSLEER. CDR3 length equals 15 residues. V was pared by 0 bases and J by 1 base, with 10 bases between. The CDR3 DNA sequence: TGCGCCAGCAGCCAAGACAGGGGGGCATCCTACGAGCAGTACTTC. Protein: CASSQDRGASYEQYF.

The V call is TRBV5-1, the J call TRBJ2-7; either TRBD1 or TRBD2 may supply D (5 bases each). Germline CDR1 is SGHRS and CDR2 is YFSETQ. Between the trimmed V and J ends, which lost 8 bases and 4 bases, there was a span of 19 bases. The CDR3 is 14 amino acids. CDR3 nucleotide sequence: TGCGCCAGTTCCGGGGCATCCCAAAGATACGAGCAGTACTTC. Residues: CASSGASQRYEQYF.